This is a list of T cell receptor beta chains from one sample in a study of T cell changes during pregnancy in multiple sclerosis. Profiling relied on immunoSEQ multiplex PCR, and the TCRdb table lists in-frame clones only, not all of them. The repertoire holds roughly 46,000 clones, less than 90% seen once, with 0.6% to 0.8% in the top ten. Source: CD4+ T cells from peripheral blood mononuclear cells, taken before pregnancy. The source is a female donor with multiple sclerosis, enrolled in a pregnancy study. Both conserved end residues are part of each CDR3.

v_call: TRBV7-2
j_call: TRBJ1-1
cdr3_aa: CASSLGWETTEAFF

v_call: TRBV5-8
j_call: TRBJ2-6
cdr3_aa: CASSFQGSSGANVLTF

v_call: TRBV5-1
j_call: TRBJ1-1
cdr3_aa: CASSLVPGGKSEAFF

v_call: TRBV19
j_call: TRBJ2-5
cdr3_aa: CASSIRRTGGGETQYF

v_call: TRBV14
j_call: TRBJ2-1
cdr3_aa: CASSHSGNQLLNEQFF

v_call: TRBV5-1
j_call: TRBJ2-1
cdr3_aa: CASSPGTSGMINEQFF

v_call: TRBV19
j_call: TRBJ1-6
cdr3_aa: CASIAGQGVSNSPLHF

v_call: TRBV19
j_call: TRBJ1-1
cdr3_aa: CASRKGTGVGATEAFF

v_call: TRBV7-6
j_call: TRBJ2-3
cdr3_aa: CASSNRRSTDTQYF

v_call: TRBV6-5
j_call: TRBJ2-7
cdr3_aa: CASSYDLTSVYEQYF

v_call: TRBV6-5
j_call: TRBJ2-1
cdr3_aa: CASSGGTGAVEQFF

v_call: TRBV5-4
j_call: TRBJ2-1
cdr3_aa: CASSGRLDYSEQFF

v_call: TRBV10-3
j_call: TRBJ2-1
cdr3_aa: CAISESSQGYNEQFF

v_call: TRBV5-8
j_call: TRBJ1-1
cdr3_aa: CASSWVGGMPLNTEAFF

v_call: TRBV19
j_call: TRBJ1-5
cdr3_aa: CASSGGGSQPQHF

v_call: TRBV5-1
j_call: TRBJ1-1
cdr3_aa: CASSFVGGAAEAFF

v_call: TRBV27
j_call: TRBJ1-2
cdr3_aa: CASSPPGSTRTF

v_call: TRBV4-2
j_call: TRBJ1-3
cdr3_aa: CASSQETGGSGNTIYF

v_call: TRBV12-5
j_call: TRBJ1-2
cdr3_aa: CASGLVRGGSGYTF

v_call: TRBV29-1
j_call: TRBJ1-2
cdr3_aa: CSGGASWGDYGYTF

v_call: TRBV27
j_call: TRBJ2-1
cdr3_aa: CASSFRASGILNWGKNEQFF

v_call: TRBV6-5
j_call: TRBJ1-2
cdr3_aa: CASSFVSTGQLNGYTF

v_call: TRBV7-8
j_call: TRBJ2-7
cdr3_aa: CASSLDGTGIEQYF

v_call: TRBV14
j_call: TRBJ2-7
cdr3_aa: CASSQDSVRGYYEQYF